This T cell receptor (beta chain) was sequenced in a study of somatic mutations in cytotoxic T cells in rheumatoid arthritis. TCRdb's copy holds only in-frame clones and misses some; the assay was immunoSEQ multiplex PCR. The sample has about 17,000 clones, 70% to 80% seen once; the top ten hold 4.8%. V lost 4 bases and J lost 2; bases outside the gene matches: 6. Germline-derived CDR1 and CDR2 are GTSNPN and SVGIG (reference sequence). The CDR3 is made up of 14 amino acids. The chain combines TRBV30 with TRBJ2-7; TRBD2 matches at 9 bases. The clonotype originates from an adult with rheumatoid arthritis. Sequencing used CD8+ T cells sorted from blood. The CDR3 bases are TGTGCCTGGACTTTCGCGGGGGGGCCCTACGAGCAGTACTTC. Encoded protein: CAWTFAGGPYEQYF.